This TCR beta chain was found in a study of cytomegalovirus exposure and HLA in healthy donors. Study at large: Both the roughly 120 validation repertoires and the approximately 700 first-cohort repertoires used the same platform, as reported by a later analysis.

Repertoires were generated with immunoSEQ multiplex PCR, while TCRdb's copy carries only in-frame clones and drops some. The table lists over 150,000 clones, 70% to 85% of them singletons. The germline gives CDR1 MDHEN, CDR2 SYDVKM. The CDR3 is 15 amino acids. Trimming took off 6 bases at V and 0 bases at J, with 15 bases between the two ends. The rearrangement links TRBV28 to TRBJ2-7, with D possibly TRBD1 on 6 matching bases. The TCR comes from a woman under 40 in good health and CMV-seropositive. Sequenced input: PBMCs. Here the CDR3 reads CASSLKGVRSYEQYF. The CDR3, as DNA: TGTGCCAGCAGCCTGAAGGGGGTCCGCTCCTACGAGCAGTACTTC.